These 24 T cell receptor beta chains originate from one sample sequenced in a study of T cells after yellow fever vaccination (dated by TCRdb to about 2019). In light of the paper, this sample's treatment or condition label describes: live attenuated yellow fever vaccine strain. The library was built by means of 5' RACE. This sample was sequenced with an Illumina HiSeq 2500. TCRdb ran its own pipeline on the public reads, namely fastp trimming at Q25 and MiXCR clone calling, and kept in-frame beta chains. Every entry covers one CDR3 protein and lists the most common genes and DNA from its rows. The sample has 100,000 to 150,000 distinct CDR3 sequences on record, about 7% of them singletons. The ten largest clones capture approximately 3% of the sample. The material sequenced was CD4+ T cells sorted from PBMCs, taken about 49 days after the first yellow fever vaccination. Receptor source: a man aged 18-30 years who received the YFV17D yellow fever vaccine.

In the case of this clonotype: A single base separates this from a much larger clone, so it may be a read error. The chain uses TRBV20-1 and TRBJ2-1, with TRBD2 identical over 8 bases. The CDR3 spans 15 residues. V shed 1 base, J shed 7 bases, and the junction held 9 bases outside the gene matches. Germline V gene lookup returns CDR1 DFQATT and CDR2 SNEGSKA (reference sequence). CDR3 coding DNA: TGCAGTGCTAGAGCGGATGCGGGGGGCCAGAATGAGCAGTTCTTC. Its translation is CSARADAGGQNEQFF.

This clonotype was observed a few times. V is TRBV5-1 and J is TRBJ2-1, with 10 bases matching TRBD2. The germline V gene encodes CDR1 SGHRS and CDR2 YFSETQ. V lost 1 base and J lost 9; bases outside the gene matches: 16. The CDR3 is made up of 18 amino acids. In DNA form, the CDR3 reads TGCGCCAGCAGCTTGCGGGGACTAGCGATCGGGGCCCAGGGTGAGCAGTTCTTC. It is translated as CASSLRGLAIGAQGEQFF.

In its sample, this clonotype was seen many times. The chain couples TRBV12-3 or TRBV12-4 to TRBJ1-2, with TRBD1 matching 8 bases. The V segment lost 4 bases and the J segment 5 bases; nucleotides outside the gene matches: 6. CDR3 length equals 14 residues. As DNA, the CDR3 is TGTGCCAGCAGTTCCGACAGGGGCAGGTATGGCTACACCTTC. Amino acid sequence: CASSSDRGRYGYTF.

In its sample, this clonotype was seen many times. The chain is built from TRBV7-2 and TRBJ1-1; D is ambiguous. V gave up 2 bases and J gave up 1 base, with 8 bases separating them. This CDR3 region has 14 residues. Germline-derived CDR1 and CDR2 are SGHTA and FQGNSA. The CDR3 DNA reads TGTGCCAGCAGCTTACTTCTGGGGAACACTGAAGCTTTCTTT. It codes for CASSLLLGNTEAFF. Based on the CDR3 plus reference TRBV7-2 and TRBJ1-1, the full variable domain is GAGVSQSPSNKVTEKGKDVELRCDPISGHTALYWYRQSLGQGLEFLIYFQGNSAPDKSGLPSDRFSAERTGGSVSTLTIQRTQQEDSAVYLCASSLLLGNTEAFFGQGTRLTVV.

The sample holds many counts of this clonotype. The genes are TRBV5-1 and TRBJ2-3; D is unclear. The CDR3 is 16 residues long. The germline V gene encodes CDR1 SGHRS and CDR2 YFSETQ. Deletions cut 3 bases from V and 2 bases from J, with 16 bases between. The CDR3 reads CASSSPTLTHTDTQYF. The CDR3 DNA reads as TGCGCCAGCAGCTCACCGACTCTTACCCACACAGATACGCAGTATTTT.

This clonotype occurred many times. The chain couples TRBV13 to TRBJ2-3; D is possibly TRBD1 (5 bases). V dropped 1 base and J dropped 3 bases, with 5 bases sitting between them. Germline lookup yields CDR1 PRHDT and CDR2 FYEKMQ (reference sequence). The CDR3 has 13 amino acids. CDR3 sequence: CASSLDRTDTQYF. The CDR3 DNA reads as TGTGCCAGCAGCTTAGACAGGACAGATACGCAGTATTTT.

This clonotype was seen at least ten times. V usage is TRBV6-5 and J usage is TRBJ1-3; D not resolved. The CDR3 totals 15 residues. Trimming took 0 bases from V and 0 from J, leaving 6 bases between them. CDR1 and CDR2 from the germline V gene are MNHEY and SVGAGI. CDR3 sequence: CASSYSASSGNTIYF. Here the CDR3 DNA reads TGTGCCAGCAGTTACTCTGCGAGCTCTGGAAACACCATATATTTT.

This clonotype was picked up many times. The chain recombines TRBV2 with TRBJ2-3, with TRBD1 identical over 7 bases. CDR1 and CDR2 from the germline V gene are SNHLY and FYNNEI. The CDR3 runs 14 residues. V gave up 5 bases and J gave up 6 bases; unmatched junction bases: 8. The DNA of the CDR3 is TGTGCCAGCAGTTACCAGACAGGGTCGGATACGCAGTATTTT. Its translation: CASSYQTGSDTQYF. The whole variable domain, filled in from reference TRBV2 and TRBJ2-3, reads EPEVTQTPSHQVTQMGQEVILRCVPISNHLYFYWYRQILGQKVEFLVSFYNNEISEKSEIFDDQFSVERPDGSNFTLKIRSTKLEDSAMYFCASSYQTGSDTQYFGPGTRLTVL.

This clonotype was detected ten times or more. V gene TRBV6-1 combines with J gene TRBJ2-2, with D maybe TRBD2 (6 bases). The CDR3 has 15 amino acids. CDR1 is MNHNS and CDR2 is SASEGT in the germline V gene. V was clipped by 6 bases and J by 10 bases, with 21 bases between them. CDR3 bases: TGTGCCAGCAGAGGCAGGGACTCAGCGTTGGAGGAGCTGTTTTTT. It encodes CASRGRDSALEELFF.

This clonotype was detected ten times or more. The chain couples TRBV5-6 to TRBJ2-1, with TRBD2 matching over 11 bases. CDR1 and CDR2 from the germline V gene are SGHDT and YYEEEE. The CDR3 has 14 amino acids. V trimming: 7 bases; J trimming: 5 bases; junction bases outside the gene matches: 5. The CDR3 region has the DNA TGTGCCAGCCTCAGACTAGCGGGGAACAATGAGCAGTTCTTC. This translates into CASLRLAGNNEQFF.

Many counts were recorded for this clonotype. The chain carries TRBV12-3 or TRBV12-4 and TRBJ1-1; D might be TRBD1 (5 bases). V lost 7 bases and J lost 0, with 15 bases in between. The CDR3 is made up of 15 amino acids. As DNA, the CDR3 is TGTGCCAGCACCACCCGGGGGGGAATGAACACTGAAGCTTTCTTT. This gives the protein CASTTRGGMNTEAFF.

This clonotype was observed a handful of times. The CDR3 DNA reads TGTGCCACCAGAACAGGGGGCCGATTCAATGAGCAGTTCTTC. Translated, it gives CATRTGGRFNEQFF. The chain couples TRBV19 to TRBJ2-1; 9 bases fit TRBD1. The V gene's germline CDR1 is LNHDA and CDR2 SQIVND (reference sequence). The trim removed 10 bases at V and 6 bases at J, leaving 10 bases unmatched. The CDR3 length is 14 residues. Full variable domain (rest looked up from reference TRBV19 and TRBJ2-1): DGGITQSPKYLFRKEGQNVTLSCEQNLNHDAMYWYRQDPGQGLRLIYYSQIVNDFQKGDIAEGYSVSREKKESFPLTVTSAQKNPTAFYLCATRTGGRFNEQFFGPGTRLTVL.

The rearrangement links TRBV7-2 to TRBJ1-1; tentatively, D is TRBD1 (6 bases). The germline V and J ends were trimmed by 5 bases and 6 bases, with 16 bases remaining between them. Germline CDR1 SGHTA, CDR2 FQGNSA. The CDR3 sequence is 14 residues long. The CDR3 loop is CASSRQQGYAEAFF. The CDR3 coding sequence is TGTGCCAGCAGCCGCCAACAGGGTTACGCTGAAGCTTTCTTT.

Only one count was recorded for this clonotype. This clone may be a read error of a much larger clone one base away. This rearrangement joins TRBV11-2 to TRBJ1-1; 7 nucleotides match TRBD1. Germline-derived CDR1 and CDR2 are SGHAT and FQNNGV. Unmatched junction bases numbered 11, after V lost 0 bases and J lost 1 base. The CDR3 loop spans 18 amino acids. DNA of the CDR3: TGTGCCAGCAGCTTAGAAATCCGGCAGGGGGGTTGGAACACTGAAGCTTTCTTT. It yields the protein CASSLEIRQGGWNTEAFF.

Ten or more counts support this clonotype. The chain uses TRBV12-3 or TRBV12-4 and TRBJ1-1; D remains ambiguous. The CDR3 length is 13 residues. V lost 4 bases to trimming and J lost 3 bases, with 9 bases between them. The CDR3 protein is CASSWLQDTEAFF. The CDR3, as DNA: TGTGCCAGCAGTTGGCTGCAGGACACTGAAGCTTTCTTT.

Many counts were recorded for this clonotype. The genes are TRBV12-3 or TRBV12-4 and TRBJ2-1, with D perhaps matching TRBD2 (7 bases). V shed 7 bases and J shed 5 bases, with 21 bases lying between them. The CDR3 consists of 16 residues. The CDR3 nucleotides read TGTGCCAGCACCGCCCCAGCCGGGGGGCTGCACAATGAGCAGTTCTTC. Translated: CASTAPAGGLHNEQFF.

This clonotype was seen at least ten times. This chain's CDR3 is CASSRTGGRDTQYF. CDR3 DNA: TGTGCCAGCAGTCGGACAGGGGGCAGAGATACGCAGTATTTT. This rearrangement joins TRBV7-9 to TRBJ2-3, with TRBD1 identical over 11 bases. Germline loops: CDR1 SEHNR, CDR2 FQNEAQ (reference sequence). V was clipped by 6 bases and J by 5 bases; unmatched bases: 4. The CDR3 has 14 residues.

At least ten counts were recorded for this clonotype. The rearrangement uses TRBV20-1 and TRBJ2-7; 9 bases are a match to TRBD1. CDR1 is DFQATT and CDR2 is SNEGSKA in the germline V gene (reference sequence). V gave up 2 bases and J gave up 4 bases; unmatched junction bases: 12. The CDR3 is 16 residues long. The CDR3 DNA reads TGCAGTGCTAGACCCCCCACAGGGGGCAGAGAGTACGAGCAGTACGTC. Its protein product is CSARPPTGGREYEQYV.

This clonotype was seen at least ten times. The rearrangement links TRBV15 to TRBJ2-3, with 7 bases identical to TRBD1. Per the germline V gene, CDR1 is LNHNV and CDR2 is YYDKDF (reference sequence). V was pared by 4 bases and J by 4 bases, with 5 bases of the junction left unmatched. The CDR3 runs to 14 residues. The CDR3 DNA is TGTGCCACCAGCACCCGACAGGGAGCAGATACGCAGTATTTT. This gives the protein CATSTRQGADTQYF.

This clonotype was found a few times. This sequence joins TRBV3-1 and TRBJ2-6; 7 bases agree with TRBD1. The V segment lost 4 bases and the J segment 2 bases; nucleotides outside the gene matches: 2. Germline CDR1 and CDR2: LGHDT and YNNKEL (reference sequence). The CDR3 extends over 15 amino acids. CDR3 sequence: CASSPTGAGANVLTF. The CDR3 DNA is TGTGCCAGCAGCCCAACAGGGGCTGGGGCCAACGTCCTGACTTTC.

This clonotype showed up many times. The V call is TRBV12-3 or TRBV12-4, the J call TRBJ2-7; D might be TRBD1 or TRBD2, each matching 6 bases. This CDR3 contains 14 residues. Trimming pared 3 bases from V and 3 bases from J, leaving 12 bases between. The CDR3 sequence is CASSLGGTVYEQYF. The CDR3, as DNA: TGTGCCAGCAGTTTGGGGGGCACGGTCTACGAGCAGTACTTC.

Ten or more counts support this clonotype. CDR3 sequence (DNA): TGTGCCACCTCAGGCCCGGGACACCCCTATAGCAATCAGCCCCAGCATTTT. It encodes CATSGPGHPYSNQPQHF. V and J are TRBV25-1 and TRBJ1-5; possibly TRBD1 for D (6 bases). The CDR3 runs to 17 residues. Germline V gene lookup returns CDR1 MGHDK and CDR2 SYGVNS. V lost 10 bases to trimming and J lost 0 bases, with 22 bases between them.

The chain joins TRBV5-1 to TRBJ2-2; 10 nucleotides agree with TRBD2. This CDR3 is 15 amino acids long. Germline V gives CDR1 SGHRS, CDR2 YFSETQ. Trimming took 4 bases from V and 9 from J; bases not matched to a gene: 9. The CDR3 sequence is CASSPGTSELRELFF. As DNA, the CDR3 is TGCGCCAGCAGCCCGGGGACTAGCGAACTCAGGGAGCTGTTTTTT.

The table lists this clonotype with many counts. This chain joins TRBV7-9 and TRBJ2-3; D possibly uses TRBD1 or TRBD2 (5 bases each). The length of the CDR3 is 16 residues. Germline V gene data show CDR1 as SEHNR and CDR2 as FQNEAQ (reference sequence). Trimming removed 4 bases from V and 1 base from J, with 15 bases in between. CDR3 DNA: TGTGCCAGCAGCTCCGGTGGGGCGCGGGGCACAGATACGCAGTATTTT. It codes for CASSSGGARGTDTQYF.